Sequencing of this TCR beta chain was carried out in a study of identical twins. The CDR3 spans 16 residues. The V and J ends lost 4 bases and 2 bases respectively, with 14 bases between them. The germline CDR1 and CDR2 sequences are MGHRA and YSYEKL. A few counts support this clonotype. The antigen remains unidentified. Each CDR3 protein is one row after TCRdb ran MiXCR on the 5' RACE reads. The sample lists 200,000 to 300,000 distinct CDR3 sequences, approximately 11% occurring once. Study observations and caveats: The degree of excess twin sharing was weaker in beta out-of-frame sequences.

These data also formed part of another study, on yellow fever vaccine responses in identical twins.

This chain uses TRBV4-1 with TRBJ1-4, with D perhaps TRBD1 (6 bases). Sequences were obtained from memory (CD45RO+) T cells sorted from blood. This TCR came from a woman younger than 30 in good health. This CDR3 is CASSRAWGGTNEKLFF. The CDR3, as DNA: TGCGCCAGCAGCCGAGCCTGGGGGGGCACTAATGAAAAACTGTTTTTT.